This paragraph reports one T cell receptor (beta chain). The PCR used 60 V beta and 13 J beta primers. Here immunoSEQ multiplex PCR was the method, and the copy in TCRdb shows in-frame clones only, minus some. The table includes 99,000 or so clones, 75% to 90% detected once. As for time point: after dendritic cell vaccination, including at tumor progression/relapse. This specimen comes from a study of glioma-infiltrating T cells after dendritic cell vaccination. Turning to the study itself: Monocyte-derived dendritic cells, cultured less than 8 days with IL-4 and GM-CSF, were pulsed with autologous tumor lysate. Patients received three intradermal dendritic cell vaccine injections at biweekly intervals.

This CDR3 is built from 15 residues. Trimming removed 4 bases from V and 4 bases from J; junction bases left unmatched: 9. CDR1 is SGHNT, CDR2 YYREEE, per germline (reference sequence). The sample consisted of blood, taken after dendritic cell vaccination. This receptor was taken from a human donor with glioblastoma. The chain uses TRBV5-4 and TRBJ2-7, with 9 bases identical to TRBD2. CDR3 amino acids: CASSQSGGFAYEQYF. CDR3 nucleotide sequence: TGTGCCAGCAGCCAAAGCGGGGGGTTTGCTTACGAGCAGTACTTC.